What follows are 16 T cell receptor beta chains derived from one specimen sequenced in a study of T cells in Graves' hyperthyroidism and ophthalmopathy. Researchers amplified the TCR beta CDR3 regions from RNA transcripts. HTBI primers were the set used in a first-round RT-PCR of the TCR CDR3. TCRdb re-analysed the multiplex PCR reads in MiXCR, keeping a single row per CDR3 protein. This sample has 750,000 to 900,000 distinct CDR3 sequences, with around 39% found just once. The specimen was blood. The receptors shown here come from a man younger than 35 with Graves' hyperthyroidism.

On this clonotype: This may come from a read error, since a much larger clone is one base off. Because the CDR3 is missing its conserved closing phenylalanine or tryptophan, this is likely a read error. The J gene is TRBJ1-6, the V gene TRBV19; the D is unclear. Trimming took off 6 bases at V and 7 bases at J, with 10 bases between the two ends. The CDR3 is made up of 13 amino acids. In germline, CDR1 is LNHDA, CDR2 SQIVND (reference sequence). The CDR3 spells CASRSQYNSPLHL. The CDR3 DNA follows: TGTGCCAGTAGGTCACAGTACAATTCACCCCTCCACCTT.

This clonotype has at least ten counts. The V call is TRBV20-1, the J call TRBJ2-7; possible D gene TRBD2, 5 bases. Germline assignment: CDR1 DFQATT and CDR2 SNEGSKA (reference sequence). Trimming left V 6 bases short and J 1 base short, with 10 bases between. The CDR3 totals 12 residues. The CDR3 DNA reads TGCAGTGCCACAACTAGTTCCTACGAGCAGTACTTC. This gives the protein CSATTSSYEQYF.

The V and J genes are TRBV12-3 or TRBV12-4 and TRBJ2-2; unclear D gene. Trimming took off 5 bases at V and 2 bases at J, with 15 bases between the two ends. The CDR3 is made up of 16 amino acids. The chain's CDR3 is CASSPSPRINTGELFF. The CDR3 coding sequence is TGTGCCAGCAGTCCCTCTCCAAGGATTAACACCGGGGAGCTGTTTTTT.

There are many counts of this clonotype. The chain links TRBV2 to TRBJ2-7; D unresolved. V was cut by 1 base and J by 1 base, with 8 bases left in between. Germline CDR1 and CDR2: SNHLY and FYNNEI. The length of the CDR3 is 14 residues. The CDR3, as DNA: TGTGCCAGCAGTGAAGTGGTCGGTTCCTACGAGCAGTACTTC. This encodes CASSEVVGSYEQYF.

There are many counts of this clonotype. The CDR3 region is CSVGTGDTEAFF. The DNA of the CDR3 is TGCAGCGTCGGGACAGGGGACACTGAAGCTTTCTTT. This chain uses TRBV29-1 with TRBJ1-1, with 10 bases aligning to TRBD1. The J segment lost 3 bases and the V segment lost 6 bases, leaving 1 base of the junction unmatched. Germline CDR1 reads SQVTM; CDR2 reads ANQGSEA. The length of the CDR3 is 12 residues.

CDR3 nucleotide sequence: TGCAGTGCTAGGGGGCTCAGGGCGTACACCTTC. It codes for CSARGLRAYTF. The chain links TRBV20-1 to TRBJ1-2, with D perhaps TRBD1 (5 bases). The CDR3 loop spans 11 amino acids. Germline V gene data show CDR1 as DFQATT and CDR2 as SNEGSKA (reference sequence). The V end lost 3 bases, the J end lost 11 bases, and 13 bases lay between the germline ends.

This clonotype was detected many times. The chain uses TRBV29-1 and TRBJ1-2, with TRBD1 as a possible D gene (5 bases). Germline V lookup: CDR1 SQVTM, CDR2 ANQGSEA. The CDR3 has 11 residues. Trimming cost V 7 bases and J 12 bases, with 18 bases left between them. This CDR3 is CSAGTALGDTF. The CDR3 DNA is TGCAGCGCCGGGACGGCTCTAGGGGACACCTTC.

This clonotype appeared many times. The V and J genes are TRBV15 and TRBJ1-4; no clear D. Germline V lookup: CDR1 LNHNV, CDR2 YYDKDF (reference sequence). The CDR3 loop spans 15 amino acids. V was trimmed by 0 bases and J by 4 bases, leaving 9 bases between them. CDR3 bases: TGTGCCACCAGCAGAGATCCCAGGTTTAATGAAAAACTGTTTTTT. Translating gives CATSRDPRFNEKLFF.

V and J are TRBV2 and TRBJ2-7; the D gene is possibly TRBD1 (5 bases). V lost 5 bases and J lost 3, with 20 bases in between. The length of the CDR3 is 16 residues. Germline V gives CDR1 SNHLY, CDR2 FYNNEI. CDR3 in DNA: TGTGCCAGCAGTTTAACGACCCCCAAGGGGCTCTACGAGCAGTACTTC. Its translation is CASSLTTPKGLYEQYF.

This clonotype appeared once. The chain links TRBV10-3 to TRBJ2-5; TRBD2 matches at 7 bases. J lost 3 bases, V lost 10 bases, and 17 bases had no gene match. The CDR3 sequence is 16 residues long. Germline assignment: CDR1 ENHRY and CDR2 SYGVKD. CDR3 in DNA: TGTGCCAGCAGCAGATGGGGAGGGCCAACGGAAGAGACCCAGTACTTC. Translated: CASSRWGGPTEETQYF.

This clonotype has ten or more counts. The gene calls are TRBV29-1 and TRBJ1-1; 12 bases line up with TRBD1. The V and J ends lost 6 bases and 1 base, in that order; junction bases with no gene match: 9. Per germline, CDR1 SQVTM and CDR2 ANQGSEA. The CDR3 sequence is 16 residues long. CDR3 DNA sequence: TGCAGCGTGCCCGGGACAGGGGGCCTCCCGAACACTGAAGCTTTCTTT. This gives the protein CSVPGTGGLPNTEAFF.

A note on this clonotype: This sequence may be a read error, since a much larger clone differs from it by one base. The J gene is TRBJ1-5, the V gene TRBV19, with a weak D call TRBD1 (5 bases). The CDR3 runs 15 residues. The germline V gene encodes CDR1 LNHDA and CDR2 SQIVND (reference sequence). Trimming took 5 bases from V and 6 from J, leaving 17 bases between them. The CDR3 is CASSRAGSASQPQHF. For the CDR3, the DNA is TGTGCCAGTAGTCGGGCAGGGAGTGCGAGTCAGCCCCAGCATTTT.

About this clonotype itself: Its ends do not fully match the called genes, so a read error is possible. J is TRBJ1-3 and V is TRBV7-8; D gene uncertain. Germline V lookup: CDR1 SGHVS, CDR2 FQNEAQ. CDR3 length: 15 amino acids. The DNA for the CDR3 is TGTGCCAGCAGCCCCCCCCCGAACTCTGGAAGCACCATATATTTT. This encodes CASSPPPNSGSTIYF.

This clonotype was counted at least ten times. The chain combines TRBV7-8 with TRBJ1-2; D not resolved. V was clipped by 1 base and J by 8 bases, with 14 bases between them. The CDR3 covers 14 residues. CDR1 and CDR2 from the germline V gene are SGHVS and FQNEAQ. CDR3 sequence: CASSLVGGPGGYTF. The CDR3 nucleotides read TGTGCCAGCAGCTTAGTGGGAGGCCCCGGGGGCTACACCTTC.

In its sample, this clonotype was seen a few times. The chain combines TRBV11-2 with TRBJ2-5; TRBD2 agrees at 12 bases. The V and J ends lost 4 bases and 5 bases, in that order; junction bases with no gene match: 5. Per the germline V gene, CDR1 is SGHAT and CDR2 is FQNNGV. The CDR3 runs 15 residues. In DNA, the CDR3 is TGTGCCAGCAGCTGGACTAGCGGGACGGGGGAGACCCAGTACTTC. This translates into CASSWTSGTGETQYF.

The chain is built from TRBV4-1 and TRBJ2-5; D gene unclear. The assigned J gene may be wrong: the sequence end matches TRBJ2-7 better. The CDR3 loop spans 13 amino acids. Germline CDR1 reads MGHRA; CDR2 reads YSYEKL. The CDR3 DNA sequence: TGCGCCAGCAGCCAAGCTACCTGGGGCGAGCAGTACTTC. Translated, it gives CASSQATWGEQYF.